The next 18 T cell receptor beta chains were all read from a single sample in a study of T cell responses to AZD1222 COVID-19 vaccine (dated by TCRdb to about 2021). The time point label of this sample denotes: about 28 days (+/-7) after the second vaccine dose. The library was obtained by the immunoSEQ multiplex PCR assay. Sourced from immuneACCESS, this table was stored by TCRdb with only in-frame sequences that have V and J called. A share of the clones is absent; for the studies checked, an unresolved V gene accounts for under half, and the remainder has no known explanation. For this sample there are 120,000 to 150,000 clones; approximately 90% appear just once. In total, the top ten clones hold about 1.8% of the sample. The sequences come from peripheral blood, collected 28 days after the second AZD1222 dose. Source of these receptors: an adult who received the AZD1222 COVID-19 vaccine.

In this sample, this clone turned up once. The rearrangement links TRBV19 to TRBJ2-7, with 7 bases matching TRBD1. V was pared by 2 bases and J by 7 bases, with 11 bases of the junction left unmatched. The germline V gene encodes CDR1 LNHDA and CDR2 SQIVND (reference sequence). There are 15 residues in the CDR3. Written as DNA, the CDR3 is TGTGCCAGTAGTATAAGGGACAGCGTACTAAAGGAGCAGTACTTC. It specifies CASSIRDSVLKEQYF.

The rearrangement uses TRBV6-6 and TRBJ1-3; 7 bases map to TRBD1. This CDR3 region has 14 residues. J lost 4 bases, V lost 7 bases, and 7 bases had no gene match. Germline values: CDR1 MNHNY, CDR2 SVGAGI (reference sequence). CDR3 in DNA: TGTGCCAGCAATCCAACAGGGGTCGGAAACACCATATATTTT. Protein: CASNPTGVGNTIYF.

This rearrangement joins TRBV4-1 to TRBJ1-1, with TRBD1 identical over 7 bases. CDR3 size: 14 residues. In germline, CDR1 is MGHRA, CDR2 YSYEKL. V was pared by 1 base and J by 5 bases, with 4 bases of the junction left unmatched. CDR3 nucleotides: TGCGCCAGCAGCCAAGCTGGCAGGGGGACTGAAGCTTTCTTT. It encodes CASSQAGRGTEAFF.

The chain's CDR3 is CASSFGAGVTGELFF. The CDR3 nucleotides are TGCGCCAGCAGCTTTGGGGCGGGAGTTACCGGGGAGCTGTTTTTT. The rearrangement links TRBV5-1 to TRBJ2-2; 7 positions agree with TRBD2. Trimming cost V 2 bases and J 5 bases; bases outside gene matches: 6. Germline lookup yields CDR1 SGHRS and CDR2 YFSETQ. The CDR3 runs 15 residues.

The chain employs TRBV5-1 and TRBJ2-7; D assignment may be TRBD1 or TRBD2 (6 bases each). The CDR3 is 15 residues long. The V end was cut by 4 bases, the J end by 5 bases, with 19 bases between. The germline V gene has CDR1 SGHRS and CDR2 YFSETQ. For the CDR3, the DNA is TGCGCCAGCAGCCCCCAGGTGGGGGGCTCGGACGAGCAGTACTTC. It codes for CASSPQVGGSDEQYF.

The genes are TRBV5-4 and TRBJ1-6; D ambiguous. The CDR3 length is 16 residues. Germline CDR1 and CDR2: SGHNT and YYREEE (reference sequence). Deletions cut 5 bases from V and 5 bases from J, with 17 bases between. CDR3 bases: TGTGCCAGCAGGCCAGACCCCACAGCCAATAATTCACCCCTCCACTTT. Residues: CASRPDPTANNSPLHF.

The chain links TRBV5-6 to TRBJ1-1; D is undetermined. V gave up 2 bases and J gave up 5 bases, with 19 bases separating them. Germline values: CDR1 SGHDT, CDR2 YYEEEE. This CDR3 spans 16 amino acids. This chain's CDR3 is CASSLSRRAARTEAFF. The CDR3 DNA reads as TGTGCCAGCAGCTTATCCCGTCGGGCAGCCAGGACTGAAGCTTTCTTT.

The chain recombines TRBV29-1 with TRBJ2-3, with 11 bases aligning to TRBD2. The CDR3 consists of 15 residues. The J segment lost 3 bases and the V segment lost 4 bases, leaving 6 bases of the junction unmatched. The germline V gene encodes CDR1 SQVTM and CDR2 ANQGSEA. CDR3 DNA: TGCAGCGTTGGGCCTCGGACTAGCGGGACAGATACGCAGTATTTT. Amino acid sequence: CSVGPRTSGTDTQYF.

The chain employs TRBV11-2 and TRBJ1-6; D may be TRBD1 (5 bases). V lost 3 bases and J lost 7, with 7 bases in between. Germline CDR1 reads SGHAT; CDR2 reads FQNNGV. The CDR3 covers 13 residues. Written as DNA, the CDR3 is TGTGCCAGCAGCTTTGAGGGGAATTCACCCCTCCACTTT. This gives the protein CASSFEGNSPLHF.

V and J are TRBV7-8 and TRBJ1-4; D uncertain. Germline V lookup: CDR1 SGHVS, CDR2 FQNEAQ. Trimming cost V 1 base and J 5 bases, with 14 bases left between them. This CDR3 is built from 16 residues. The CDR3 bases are TGTGCCAGCAGCTTAGAGGGCCAGTGGAGAAATGAAAAACTGTTTTTT. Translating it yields CASSLEGQWRNEKLFF.

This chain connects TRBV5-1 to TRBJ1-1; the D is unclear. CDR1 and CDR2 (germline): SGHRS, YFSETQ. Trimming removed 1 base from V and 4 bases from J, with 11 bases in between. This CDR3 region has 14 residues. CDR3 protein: CASSLRERGTEAFF. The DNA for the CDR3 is TGCGCCAGCAGCTTGAGGGAAAGAGGCACTGAAGCTTTCTTT.

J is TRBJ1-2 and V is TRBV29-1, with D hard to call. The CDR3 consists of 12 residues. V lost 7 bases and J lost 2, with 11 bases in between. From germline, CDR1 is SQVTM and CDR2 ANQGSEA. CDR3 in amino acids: CSGADGNYGYTF. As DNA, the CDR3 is TGCAGCGGGGCAGACGGGAACTATGGCTACACCTTC.

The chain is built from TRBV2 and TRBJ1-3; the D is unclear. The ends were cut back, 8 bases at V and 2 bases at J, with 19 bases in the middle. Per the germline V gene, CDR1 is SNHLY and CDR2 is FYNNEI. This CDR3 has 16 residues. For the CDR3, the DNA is TGTGCCAGCCAGGATCGTGCCTTGACACCTGGAAACACCATATATTTT. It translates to CASQDRALTPGNTIYF. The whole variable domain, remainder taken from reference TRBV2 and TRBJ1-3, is EPEVTQTPSHQVTQMGQEVILRCVPISNHLYFYWYRQILGQKVEFLVSFYNNEISEKSEIFDDQFSVERPDGSNFTLKIRSTKLEDSAMYFCASQDRALTPGNTIYFGEGSWLTVV.

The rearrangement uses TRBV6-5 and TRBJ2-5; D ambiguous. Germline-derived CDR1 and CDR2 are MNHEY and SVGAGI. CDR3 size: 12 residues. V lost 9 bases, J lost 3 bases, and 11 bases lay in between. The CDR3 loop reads CARGSLKETQYF. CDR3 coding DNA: TGTGCCAGAGGGTCTCTCAAAGAGACCCAGTACTTC.

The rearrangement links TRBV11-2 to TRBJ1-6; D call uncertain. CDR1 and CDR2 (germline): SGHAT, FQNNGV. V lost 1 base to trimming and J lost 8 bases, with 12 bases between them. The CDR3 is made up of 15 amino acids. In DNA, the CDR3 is TGTGCCAGCAGCTTAGGAATAGGGCCCTATTCACCCCTCCACTTT. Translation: CASSLGIGPYSPLHF.

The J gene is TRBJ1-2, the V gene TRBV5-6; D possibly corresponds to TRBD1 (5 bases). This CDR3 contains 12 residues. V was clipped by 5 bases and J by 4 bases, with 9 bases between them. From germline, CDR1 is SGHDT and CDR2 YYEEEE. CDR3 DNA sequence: TGTGCCAGCAGTCGGGACTTCTATGGCTACACCTTC. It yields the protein CASSRDFYGYTF.

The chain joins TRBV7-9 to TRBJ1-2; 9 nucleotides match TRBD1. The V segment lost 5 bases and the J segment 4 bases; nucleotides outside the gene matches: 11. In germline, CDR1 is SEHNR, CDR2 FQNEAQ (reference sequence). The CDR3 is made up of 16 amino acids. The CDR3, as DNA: TGTGCCAGCAGCCCGGGACGGACAGGGGAGCTCTATGGCTACACCTTC. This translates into CASSPGRTGELYGYTF. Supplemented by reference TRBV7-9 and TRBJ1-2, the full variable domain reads DTGVSQNPRHKITKRGQNVTFRCDPISEHNRLYWYRQTLGQGPEFLTYFQNEAQLEKSRLLSDRFSAERPKGSFSTLEIQRTEQGDSAMYLCASSPGRTGELYGYTFGSGTRLTVV.

The CDR3 loop reads CASSPQGGLRNTEAFF. In DNA form, the CDR3 reads TGTGCCAGCTCACCCCAGGGAGGGCTAAGGAACACTGAAGCTTTCTTT. The V gene is TRBV18, the J gene TRBJ1-1, with D perhaps TRBD1 (5 bases). The V end lost 3 bases, the J end lost 1 base, and 15 bases lay between the germline ends. The CDR3 covers 16 residues. CDR1 KGHSH and CDR2 LQKENI come from the germline V gene.